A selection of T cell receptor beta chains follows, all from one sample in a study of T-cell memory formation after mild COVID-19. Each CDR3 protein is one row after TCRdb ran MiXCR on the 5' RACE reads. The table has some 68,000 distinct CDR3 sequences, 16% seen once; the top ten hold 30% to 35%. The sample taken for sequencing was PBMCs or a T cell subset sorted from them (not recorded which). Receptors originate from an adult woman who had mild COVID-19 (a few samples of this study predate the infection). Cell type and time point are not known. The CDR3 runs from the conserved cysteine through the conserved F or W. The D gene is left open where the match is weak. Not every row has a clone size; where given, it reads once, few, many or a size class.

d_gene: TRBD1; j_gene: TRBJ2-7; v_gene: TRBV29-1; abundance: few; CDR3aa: CSVEMAGGHYEQYF; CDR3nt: TGCAGCGTTGAAATGGCAGGGGGTCACTACGAGCAGTACTTC
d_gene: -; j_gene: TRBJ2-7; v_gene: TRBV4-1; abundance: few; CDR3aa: CASSQVGGHEQYF; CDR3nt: TGCGCCAGCAGCCAAGTGGGGGGCCACGAGCAGTACTTC
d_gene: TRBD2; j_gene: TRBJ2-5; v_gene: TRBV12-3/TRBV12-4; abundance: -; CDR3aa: CASSSSGEETQYF; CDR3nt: TGTGCCAGCAGCTCTAGCGGGGAAGAGACCCAGTACTTC
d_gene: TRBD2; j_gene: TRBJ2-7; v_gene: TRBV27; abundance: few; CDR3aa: CASSLTSSTYEQYF; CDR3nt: TGTGCCAGCAGTTTGACTAGCTCGACCTACGAGCAGTACTTC
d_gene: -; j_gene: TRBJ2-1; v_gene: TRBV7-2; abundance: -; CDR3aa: CASSGESSSYNEQFF; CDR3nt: TGTGCCAGCAGCGGGGAGTCAAGCTCCTACAATGAGCAGTTCTTC
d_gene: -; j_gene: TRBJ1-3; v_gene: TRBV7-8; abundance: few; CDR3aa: CASSGLSDLGGWNTIYF; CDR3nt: TGTGCCAGCAGCGGGCTTTCTGACTTGGGGGGGTGGAACACCATATATTTT
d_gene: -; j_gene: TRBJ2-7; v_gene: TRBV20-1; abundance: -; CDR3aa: CSARLVRLVAYEQYF; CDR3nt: TGCAGTGCTCGACTGGTACGACTAGTTGCCTACGAGCAGTACTTC
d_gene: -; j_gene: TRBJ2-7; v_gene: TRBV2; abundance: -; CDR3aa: CASSARGYEQYF; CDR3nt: TGTGCCAGCAGTGCTAGGGGCTACGAGCAGTACTTC
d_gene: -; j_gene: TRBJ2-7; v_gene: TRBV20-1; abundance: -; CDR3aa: CSARDFDLGYEQYF; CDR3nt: TGCAGTGCTAGAGATTTTGACCTTGGCTACGAGCAGTACTTC
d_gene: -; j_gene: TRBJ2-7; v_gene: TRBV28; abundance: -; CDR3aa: CASSLNRDYEQYF; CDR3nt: TGTGCCAGCAGTTTAAACAGGGACTACGAGCAGTACTTC
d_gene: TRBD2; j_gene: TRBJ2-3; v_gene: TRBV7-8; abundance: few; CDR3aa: CASSHTRGGGADTQYF; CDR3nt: TGTGCCAGCAGCCACACTCGCGGGGGGGGCGCAGATACGCAGTATTTT
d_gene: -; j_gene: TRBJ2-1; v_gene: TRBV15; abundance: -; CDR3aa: CATSPSRETYNEQFF; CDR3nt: TGTGCCACCAGCCCCAGCCGGGAGACCTACAATGAGCAGTTCTTC
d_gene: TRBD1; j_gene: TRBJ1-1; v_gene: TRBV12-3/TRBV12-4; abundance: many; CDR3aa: CASSFRTGAEAFF; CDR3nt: TGTGCCAGCAGTTTCCGGACAGGGGCTGAAGCTTTCTTT
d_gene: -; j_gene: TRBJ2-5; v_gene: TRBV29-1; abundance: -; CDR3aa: CSVLGGELGETQYF; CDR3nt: TGCAGCGTTCTGGGCGGGGAGCTGGGAGAGACCCAGTACTTC
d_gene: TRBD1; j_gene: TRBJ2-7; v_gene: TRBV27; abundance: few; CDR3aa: CASSSRDRTYEQYF; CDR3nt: TGTGCCAGCAGTTCCCGGGACAGGACCTACGAGCAGTACTTC